One and the same sample provided the 16 T cell receptor beta chains below, sequenced in a study of blood T cell repertoires in COVID-19. This table comes from immunoSEQ multiplex PCR, and its TCRdb copy is limited to in-frame clones, with some not included. Altogether just over 250,000 clones are present, around 89% being singletons, with the ten largest covering roughly 3.9%. The specimen sequenced was peripheral blood. The receptors were sampled from a man aged 55 to 70 who had recovered from COVID-19.

This chain links TRBV19 with TRBJ1-4; the D is unclear. Germline V gene sequence: CDR1 LNHDA, CDR2 SQIVND (reference sequence). This CDR3 has 14 residues. V gave up 9 bases and J gave up 4 bases, with 15 bases separating them. CDR3 loop: CASTWAHINEKLFF. Here the CDR3 DNA reads TGTGCCAGCACGTGGGCCCACATTAATGAAAAACTGTTTTTT.

J is TRBJ2-3 and V is TRBV9; tentative D call: TRBD1 (6 bases). Germline V lookup: CDR1 SGDLS, CDR2 YYNGEE. CDR3 length: 15 residues. Trimming removed 0 bases from V and 1 base from J, with 9 bases in between. The CDR3 sequence is CASSVGGPRTDTQYF. Here the CDR3 DNA reads TGTGCCAGCAGCGTAGGGGGGCCGCGCACAGATACGCAGTATTTT. Together with reference TRBV9 and TRBJ2-3, the CDR3 gives the full variable domain: DSGVTQTPKHLITATGQRVTLRCSPRSGDLSVYWYQQSLDQGLQFLIQYYNGEERAKGNILERFSAQQFPDLHSELNLSSLELGDSALYFCASSVGGPRTDTQYFGPGTRLTVL.

The chain combines TRBV5-4 with TRBJ2-5, with TRBD2 matching 10 bases. The germline CDR1 and CDR2 sequences are SGHNT and YYREEE (reference sequence). The CDR3 is made up of 16 amino acids. V lost 6 bases, J lost 4 bases, and 12 bases stayed unmatched. The CDR3 is CASTIGSGGALETQYF. As DNA, the CDR3 is TGTGCCAGCACCATAGGAAGCGGGGGGGCTCTAGAGACCCAGTACTTC.

V gene TRBV5-6 combines with J gene TRBJ1-6, with 10 nucleotides matching TRBD1. Germline CDR1 reads SGHDT; CDR2 reads YYEEEE. The V gene end was trimmed by 4 bases and the J gene end by 7 bases; junction bases not matched to a gene: 5. The CDR3 consists of 15 residues. The CDR3 sequence is CASSGGQGRNSPLHF. The CDR3 DNA follows: TGTGCCAGCAGCGGGGGACAGGGGCGCAATTCACCCCTCCACTTT. The whole variable domain, filled in from reference TRBV5-6 and TRBJ1-6, reads DAGVTQSPTHLIKTRGQQVTLRCSPKSGHDTVSWYQQALGQGPQFIFQYYEEEERQRGNFPDRFSGHQFPNYSSELNVNALLLGDSALYLCASSGGQGRNSPLHFGNGTRLTVT.

The chain links TRBV3-1 (or the pseudogene TRBV3-2) to TRBJ2-1, with TRBD2 identical over 10 bases. Germline CDR1 and CDR2: LGHDT and YNNKEL (reference sequence). V shed 4 bases, J shed 15 bases, and the junction held 6 bases outside the gene matches. The CDR3 totals 12 residues. The chain's CDR3 is CASSPTSGVVFF. The CDR3 coding sequence is TGTGCCAGCAGCCCAACTAGCGGGGTGGTGTTCTTC.

The chain combines TRBV5-1 with TRBJ1-1, with 7 nucleotides matching TRBD1. V gave up 5 bases and J gave up 2 bases; unmatched junction bases: 9. The CDR3 runs 15 residues. CDR1 SGHRS and CDR2 YFSETQ come from the germline V gene. CDR3 nucleotides: TGCGCCAGCAGGGCAACAGGGGATCCCAACACTGAAGCTTTCTTT. Protein product: CASRATGDPNTEAFF.

The chain employs TRBV25-1 and TRBJ1-4, with D uncertain. This CDR3 has 13 amino acids. Trimming left V 5 bases short and J 7 bases short, with 11 bases between. Germline V gene data show CDR1 as MGHDK and CDR2 as SYGVNS. The CDR3 nucleotides are TGTGCCAGCAGTCCCGGAGCAGTTGAAAAACTGTTTTTT. Translated: CASSPGAVEKLFF.

This clone was counted only a few times. V gene TRBV11-2 combines with J gene TRBJ2-7, with TRBD2 as a possible D gene (6 bases). Germline V gene sequence: CDR1 SGHAT, CDR2 FQNNGV. Between the trimmed V and J ends, which lost 5 bases and 3 bases, there was a span of 17 bases. This CDR3 is 15 amino acids long. CDR3 sequence: CASSPLGTSIYEQYF. DNA of the CDR3: TGTGCCAGCAGCCCTCTCGGGACTTCGATCTACGAGCAGTACTTC. Variable domain in full (rest from reference TRBV11-2 and TRBJ2-7): EAGVAQSPRYKIIEKRQSVAFWCNPISGHATLYWYQQILGQGPKLLIQFQNNGVVDDSQLPKDRFSAERLKGVDSTLKIQPAKLEDSAVYLCASSPLGTSIYEQYFGPGTRLTVT.

The V and J genes are TRBV3-1 (or the pseudogene TRBV3-2) and TRBJ2-1, with a weak D call TRBD1 (5 bases). The CDR3 is 14 amino acids. The germline gives CDR1 LGHDT, CDR2 YNNKEL (reference sequence). V was shortened by 0 bases and J by 9 bases, with 12 bases between the two germline ends. This CDR3 is CASSQDLRGGEQFF. The CDR3 region has the DNA TGTGCCAGCAGCCAAGATTTAAGGGGTGGTGAGCAGTTCTTC.

V usage is TRBV3-1 (or the pseudogene TRBV3-2) and J usage is TRBJ1-3; 9 bases match TRBD1. This CDR3 region has 15 residues. The V gene's germline CDR1 is LGHDT and CDR2 YNNKEL (reference sequence). V lost 4 bases to trimming and J lost 7 bases; unmatched junction nucleotides: 8. The CDR3 DNA follows: TGTGCCAGCAGCCTACACGGGACAGGGAGGAACACCATATATTTT. This encodes CASSLHGTGRNTIYF.

The rearrangement uses TRBV7-9 and TRBJ2-1, with 9 bases matching TRBD2. Losses at the gene ends were 5 bases for V and 4 bases for J; bases not matched to a gene: 9. The CDR3 is 16 amino acids. Germline V gene lookup returns CDR1 SEHNR and CDR2 FQNEAQ (reference sequence). The CDR3 reads CASSPRASGVYNEQFF. As DNA, the CDR3 is TGTGCCAGCAGCCCTAGGGCTAGCGGGGTATACAATGAGCAGTTCTTC.

The rearrangement joins TRBV3-1 (or the pseudogene TRBV3-2) to TRBJ2-3; 8 nucleotides agree with TRBD2. This CDR3 comprises 16 residues. V was clipped by 0 bases and J by 4 bases; unmatched bases: 6. CDR1 LGHDT and CDR2 YNNKEL come from the germline V gene (reference sequence). CDR3 DNA: TGTGCCAGCAGCCAAGATATAAGCGGGGGAGCAGATACGCAGTATTTT. Its protein is CASSQDISGGADTQYF.

This clone came up once. The rearrangement uses TRBV5-1 and TRBJ1-4; weak D call: TRBD1 (6 bases). This CDR3 is built from 15 residues. V shed 0 bases and J shed 2 bases, with 8 bases lying between them. Germline-derived CDR1 and CDR2 are SGHRS and YFSETQ. The CDR3 nucleotides are TGCGCCAGCAGCTTGGAGGGGGGGACTAATGAAAAACTGTTTTTT. Translated: CASSLEGGTNEKLFF.

The rearrangement joins TRBV21-1 to TRBJ2-7; TRBD1, as called in the table, went unchecked against the DNA. TRBV21-1 is classified as a pseudogene. The CDR3 loop spans 17 amino acids. CDR3 amino acids: CASSKEVWTGKFYEQYF. The CDR3 nucleotides read TGTGCCAGCAGCAAAGAGGTGTGGACAGGGAAGTTCTACGAGCAGTACTTC.

The chain links TRBV15 to TRBJ1-4; weak D call: TRBD1 (6 bases). The CDR3 length is 16 residues. Germline assignment: CDR1 LNHNV and CDR2 YYDKDF (reference sequence). V lost 1 base and J lost 3, with 12 bases in between. The CDR3 is CATSRAPGVSNEKLFF. CDR3 DNA: TGTGCCACCAGCAGAGCCCCAGGGGTTTCTAATGAAAAACTGTTTTTT.

J is TRBJ2-7 and V is TRBV13; 8 bases are shared with TRBD2. CDR3 length: 15 residues. V lost 4 bases and J lost 6; bases outside the gene matches: 11. The germline gives CDR1 PRHDT, CDR2 FYEKMQ (reference sequence). CDR3 sequence reads: CASSSPSSGGGEQYF. For the CDR3, the DNA is TGTGCCAGCAGCTCTCCCTCAAGCGGGGGAGGCGAGCAGTACTTC.